The rows below give T cell receptor beta chains drawn from one sample of a study of human T cells and chemical hapten exposure. Via MiXCR, TCRdb re-called the RACE reads, giving one row per CDR3 protein. Of under 200,000 distinct CDR3 sequences listed, 28% were seen once; the top ten hold approximately 2.1%. This specimen was whole blood, taken in connection with sensitization to the hapten diphenylcyclopropenone (DPC). These TCRs come from a young woman with alopecia areata. Some clones in this sample may be carry-over from other donors' samples. Each CDR3 is given with its conserved first and last residue.

V,CDR3
TRBV24-1,CAPRGGEQYF
TRBV4-3,CASSVARTYEQYF
TRBV7-6,CASSLFQEYNEQFF
TRBV20-1,CSARDHGLASKTQYF
TRBV5-1,CASSSGQSNTEAFF
TRBV5-6,CASSPDRGSGEQYF
TRBV2,CASEPRRSPYNEQFF
TRBV25-1,CASRISGGLPSF
TRBV15,CATQTGGNTDTQYF
TRBV5-1,CASSLEAGEDGQYF
TRBV12-3/TRBV12-4,CASSPGLPLFTQYF
TRBV5-1,CASSLAEAGTPGALHF
TRBV30,CAWRTGVRTDTQYF
TRBV6-2/TRBV6-3,CASSYGGWNTEAFF
TRBV20-1,CSASSGGTHHEQYF
TRBV9,CASSVADPTGELFF
TRBV6-2/TRBV6-3,CASSYMNTEAFF
TRBV12-3/TRBV12-4,CASSLGRSLQETQYF
TRBV30,CAWRHPAWGYTF
TRBV7-2,CASSLYSGFSSGELFF
TRBV20-1,CSASEGGVQYF
TRBV15,CATSRARAVEQYF
TRBV4-3,CASSQDKRTGELFF
TRBV2,CASSDRGKLFF
TRBV4-3,CTSSRGTLGSPLHF